This T cell receptor (beta chain) was sequenced for a study of T cells in localized non-small cell lung cancer (dated by TCRdb to the early 2020s). General notes on the study: The study examined T cell repertoires in roughly 240 patients with early-stage NSCLC and compared tumors with uninvolved tumor-adjacent lungs. The cohort consisted of 200 to 250 treatment-naive NSCLC patients whose localized lung tumors had been resected. The mean age of the NSCLC patients was roughly 70 years, with 130 or so men and 95 to 110 women. Broad study findings and their caveats: A median of roughly 60 of the top 100 tumor clones were detected in paired uninvolved adjacent lung, and around 27 of these tumor clones were also found among the top 100 clones of the paired uninvolved adjacent lung. Uninvolved tumor-adjacent lung showed the highest T cell clonality, higher than tumor, which suggests more focused antigenic responses in the uninvolved tumor-adjacent lung. Because multi-region sequencing of the tumors was not done, intratumor heterogeneity could not be ruled out. Because of the exploratory design, TCR variables were selected using unadjusted p-values without false-discovery rate correction. Higher blood T cell density associated with longer overall survival, while higher adjacent-lung clonality associated with shorter survival.

The immunoSEQ Assay was used to sequence TCR beta CDR3 regions from DNA. The study's processing was this. T cell density was computed as TCR beta template counts normalized to usable DNA estimated by amplifying housekeeping genes. The preseqR package was used to estimate richness by extrapolating to 400,000 templates for PBMC samples and to 120,000 templates for tissue samples. Clonality was defined as one minus Pielou's evenness. Tissue-enriched TCRs were identified by differential abundance testing using productive amino-acid clonotypes, minimum total count 5 and alpha 0.1. The Jaccard Index and the Morisita Overlap Index were used to measure repertoire overlap between compartments. GLIPH clustered TCR beta CDR3s with public tetramer-defined viral CDR3s; viral motifs required at least three viral sequences plus V-gene enrichment. Here the immuneACCESS table is served through TCRdb, limited to in-frame sequences with V and J called. Missing clones are a known gap in these copies; in checked studies unresolved V genes cover under half, and the rest lacks a known reason. V, J and clone size reflect that table, while D and trimming were determined from the DNA. A total of over 45,000 clones appear in this sample, approximately 90% of them only once. About 20% of the sample is taken by the ten largest.

As encoded in the germline V gene, CDR1 is SNHLY while CDR2 is FYNNEI. Counted from cysteine to phenylalanine, this CDR3 has 14 amino acids. Only CDR3 DNA remains: 42 bases, in frame from the first base. V is reduced by 0 bases and J by 5 bases, leaving a spacing of 10 bases between them. At diagnosis, tumor, uninvolved tumor-adjacent lung and peripheral blood were collected and then preserved as a mix of FFPE and fresh-frozen material. For TCR repertoire profiling, blood samples were analyzed in the form of peripheral blood mononuclear cells. A remark on this clone: The antigen it binds to is not known. Per-base quality was not reported, and no clone a single base away is much larger than it.

The sample here was peripheral blood, taken before any cancer treatment. The TCR comes from a man aged 40 to 75 with stage I squamous cell lung carcinoma. Here the chain combines TRBV2 and TRBJ1-2; the D gene is possibly TRBD1, with 5 bases matching. The CDR3 has the sequence CASSEASGSYGYTF. The nucleotide sequence is TGTGCCAGCAGTGAAGCTTCAGGGTCTTATGGCTACACCTTC.